The 3 T cell receptor beta chains presented below share a single source sample, sequenced in a study of identical twins. TCRdb re-called the 5' RACE reads with MiXCR, one entry per CDR3 protein. The table records around 250,000 distinct CDR3 sequences, 7% of them present only once. These same records also appear under a second study, on yellow fever vaccine responses in identical twins.

The sequencing sample was made of memory (CD45RO+) T cells sorted from blood. All receptors derive from a woman in her late teens or twenties in good health.

The chain joins TRBV5-1 to TRBJ2-5, with TRBD1 matching 10 bases. Germline V gene lookup returns CDR1 SGHRS and CDR2 YFSETQ. The CDR3 is 16 residues long. Trimming at V came to 4 bases and at J to 2 bases, leaving 8 bases not matched to a gene. The CDR3 bases are TGCGCCAGCAGCACCTTGGGACAGGGGAGGCAAGAGACCCAGTACTTC. Residues: CASSTLGQGRQETQYF.

This clonotype was counted between two and nine times. The gene calls are TRBV10-3 and TRBJ2-1; 14 nucleotides match TRBD2. There are 16 residues in the CDR3. Germline V gene sequence: CDR1 ENHRY, CDR2 SYGVKD. Trimming removed 7 bases from V and 5 bases from J; junction bases left unmatched: 7. CDR3 loop: CAITPGLAGGNNEQFF. The DNA for the CDR3 is TGTGCCATCACCCCAGGACTAGCGGGGGGTAACAATGAGCAGTTCTTC.

V and J are TRBV28 and TRBJ2-7; the D gene is possibly TRBD1 (5 bases). Trimming cost V 4 bases and J 2 bases, with 9 bases left between them. CDR3 size: 13 residues. Germline V gene sequence: CDR1 MDHEN, CDR2 SYDVKM. The CDR3 loop is CASSSDSAYEQYF. DNA of the CDR3: TGTGCCAGCAGTTCTGACAGCGCCTACGAGCAGTACTTC.